Listed here is a single T cell receptor (beta chain). Its specificity is not known. Additional DNA sequences in this sample encode the identical CDR3. Trimming shortened V by 5 bases and J by 4 bases, and 9 bases separated the two germline ends. CDR1 is GTSNPN and CDR2 is SVGIG in the germline V gene (reference sequence). CDR3 length: 11 amino acids. This specimen comes from a study of graft-versus-host responses after intestinal transplantation. Whole-study context: Those transplanted obtained multivisceral, liver-intestinal, or isolated intestinal grafts.

TCRdb's table, derived via immunoSEQ multiplex PCR, lists solely in-frame clones and lacks some. The table has more than 85,000 clones, 93% seen once. The sequenced sample was unstimulated CD8+ T cells sorted from spleen or lymph node cells, obtained before intestinal transplant. This receptor was taken from a human donor who received an intestinal transplant. The J gene is TRBJ2-7, the V gene TRBV30, with D perhaps matching TRBD2 (5 bases). CDR3 region: CAWSPGYEQYF. Here the CDR3 DNA reads TGTGCCTGGTCCCCGGGGTACGAGCAGTACTTC.